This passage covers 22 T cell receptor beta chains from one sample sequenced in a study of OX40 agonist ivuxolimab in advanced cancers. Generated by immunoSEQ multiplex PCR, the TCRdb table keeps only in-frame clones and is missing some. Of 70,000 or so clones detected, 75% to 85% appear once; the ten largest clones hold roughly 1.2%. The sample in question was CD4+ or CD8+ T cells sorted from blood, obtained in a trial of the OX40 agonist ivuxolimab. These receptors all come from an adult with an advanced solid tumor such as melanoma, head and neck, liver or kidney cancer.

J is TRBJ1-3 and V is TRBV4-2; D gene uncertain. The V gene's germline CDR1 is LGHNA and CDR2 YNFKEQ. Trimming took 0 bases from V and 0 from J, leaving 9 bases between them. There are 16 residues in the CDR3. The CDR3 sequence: CASSQDASASGNTIYF. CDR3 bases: TGTGCCAGCAGCCAAGATGCGAGTGCCTCTGGAAACACCATATATTTT.

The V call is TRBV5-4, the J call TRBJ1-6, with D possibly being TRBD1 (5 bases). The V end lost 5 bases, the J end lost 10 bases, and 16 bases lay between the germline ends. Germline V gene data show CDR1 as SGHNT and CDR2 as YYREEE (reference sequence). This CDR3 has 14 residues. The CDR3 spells CASSKIGAQSPLHF. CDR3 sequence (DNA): TGTGCCAGCAGTAAGATTGGGGCCCAATCACCCCTCCACTTT.

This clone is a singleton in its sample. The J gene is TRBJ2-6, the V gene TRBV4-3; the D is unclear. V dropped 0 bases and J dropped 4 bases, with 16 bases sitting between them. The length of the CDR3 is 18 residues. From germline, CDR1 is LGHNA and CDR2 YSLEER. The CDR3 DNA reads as TGCGCCAGCAGCCAAGATGCCCGGCGATTATCAGGGGCCAACGTCCTGACTTTC. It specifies CASSQDARRLSGANVLTF.

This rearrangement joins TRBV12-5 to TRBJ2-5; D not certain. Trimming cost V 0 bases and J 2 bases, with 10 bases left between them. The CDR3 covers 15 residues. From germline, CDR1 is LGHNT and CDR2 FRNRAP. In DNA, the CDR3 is TGTGCTAGTGGTTTGGTACTCGGCAATCAAGAGACCCAGTACTTC. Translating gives CASGLVLGNQETQYF. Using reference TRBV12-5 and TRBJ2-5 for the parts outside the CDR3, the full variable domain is DARVTQTPRHKVTEMGQEVTMRCQPILGHNTVFWYRQTMMQGLELLAYFRNRAPLDDSGMPKDRFSAEMPDATLATLKIQPSEPRDSAVYFCASGLVLGNQETQYFGPGTRLLVL.

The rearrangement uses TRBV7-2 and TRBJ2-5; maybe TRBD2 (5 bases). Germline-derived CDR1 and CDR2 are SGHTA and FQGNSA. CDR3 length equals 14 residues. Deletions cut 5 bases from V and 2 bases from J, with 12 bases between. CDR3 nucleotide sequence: TGTGCCAGCAGCAGGCCTCGGGATCAAGAGACCCAGTACTTC. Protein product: CASSRPRDQETQYF. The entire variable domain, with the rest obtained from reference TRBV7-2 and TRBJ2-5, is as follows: GAGVSQSPSNKVTEKGKDVELRCDPISGHTALYWYRQSLGQGLEFLIYFQGNSAPDKSGLPSDRFSAERTGGSVSTLTIQRTQQEDSAVYLCASSRPRDQETQYFGPGTRLLVL.

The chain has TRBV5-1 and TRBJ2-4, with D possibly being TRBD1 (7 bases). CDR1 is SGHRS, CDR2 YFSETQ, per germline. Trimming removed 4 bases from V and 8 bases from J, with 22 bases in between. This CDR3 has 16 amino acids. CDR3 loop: CASSLSSRQGGDIQYF. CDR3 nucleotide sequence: TGCGCCAGCAGCCTAAGCTCCAGACAGGGCGGGGACATTCAGTACTTC.

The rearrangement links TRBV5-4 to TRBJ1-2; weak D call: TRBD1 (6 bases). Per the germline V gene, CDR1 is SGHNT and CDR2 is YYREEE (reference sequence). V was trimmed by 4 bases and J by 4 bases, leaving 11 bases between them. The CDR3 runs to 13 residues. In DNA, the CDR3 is TGTGCCAGCAGCCCAGGGGATGTCTATGGCTACACCTTC. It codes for CASSPGDVYGYTF.

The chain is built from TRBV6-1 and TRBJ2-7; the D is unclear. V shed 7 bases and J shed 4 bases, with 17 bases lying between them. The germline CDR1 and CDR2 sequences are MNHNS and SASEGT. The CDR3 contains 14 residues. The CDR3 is CASTPSGVRYEQYF. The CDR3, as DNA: TGTGCCAGCACCCCGAGTGGGGTGCGGTACGAGCAGTACTTC.

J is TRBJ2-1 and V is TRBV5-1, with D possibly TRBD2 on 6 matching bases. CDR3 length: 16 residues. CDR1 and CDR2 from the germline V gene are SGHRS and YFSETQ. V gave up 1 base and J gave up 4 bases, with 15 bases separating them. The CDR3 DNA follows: TGCGCCAGCAGCTTGCCCCGGGACTTTTCTTACAATGAGCAGTTCTTC. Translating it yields CASSLPRDFSYNEQFF.

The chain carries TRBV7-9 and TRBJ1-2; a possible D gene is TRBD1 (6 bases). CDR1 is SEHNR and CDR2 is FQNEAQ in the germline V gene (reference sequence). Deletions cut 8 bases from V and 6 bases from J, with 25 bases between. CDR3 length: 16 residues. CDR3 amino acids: CASDTGTNYDGNGYTF. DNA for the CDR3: TGTGCCAGCGATACCGGGACAAATTATGATGGAAATGGCTACACCTTC.

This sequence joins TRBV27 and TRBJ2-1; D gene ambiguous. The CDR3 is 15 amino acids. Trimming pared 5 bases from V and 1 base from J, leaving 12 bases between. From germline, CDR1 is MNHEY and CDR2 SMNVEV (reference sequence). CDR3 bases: TGTGCCAGCAGTCCGCCCGCCGGTTCCTACAATGAGCAGTTCTTC. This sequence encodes CASSPPAGSYNEQFF.

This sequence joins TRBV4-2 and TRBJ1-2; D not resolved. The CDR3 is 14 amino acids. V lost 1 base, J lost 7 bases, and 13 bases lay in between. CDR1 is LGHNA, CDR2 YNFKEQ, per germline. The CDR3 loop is CASSQAGSSGGYTF. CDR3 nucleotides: TGTGCCAGCAGCCAAGCCGGGTCATCGGGTGGCTACACCTTC.

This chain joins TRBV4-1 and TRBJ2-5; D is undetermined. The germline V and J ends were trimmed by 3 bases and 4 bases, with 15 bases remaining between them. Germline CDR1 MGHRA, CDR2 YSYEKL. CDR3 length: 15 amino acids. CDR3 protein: CASSQASGFPETQYF. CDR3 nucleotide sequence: TGCGCCAGCAGCCAGGCTTCCGGGTTTCCAGAGACCCAGTACTTC.

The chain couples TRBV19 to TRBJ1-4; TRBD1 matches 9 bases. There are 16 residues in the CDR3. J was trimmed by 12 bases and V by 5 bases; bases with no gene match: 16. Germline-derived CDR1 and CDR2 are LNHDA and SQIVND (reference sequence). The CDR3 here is CASSPYVGTGSGQLFF. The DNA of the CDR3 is TGTGCCAGTAGTCCGTATGTTGGGACAGGGTCGGGTCAACTGTTTTTT.

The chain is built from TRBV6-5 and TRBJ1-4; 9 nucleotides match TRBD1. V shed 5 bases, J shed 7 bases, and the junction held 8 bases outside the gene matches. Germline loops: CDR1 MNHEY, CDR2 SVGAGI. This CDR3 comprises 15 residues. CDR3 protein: CASSLQGAGGEKLFF. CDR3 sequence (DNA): TGTGCCAGCAGTCTACAGGGGGCTGGGGGTGAAAAACTGTTTTTT.

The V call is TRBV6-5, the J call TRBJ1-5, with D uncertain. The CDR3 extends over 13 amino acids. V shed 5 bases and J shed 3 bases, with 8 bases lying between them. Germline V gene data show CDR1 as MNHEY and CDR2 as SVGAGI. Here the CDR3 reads CASSDLDNQPQHF. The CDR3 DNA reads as TGTGCCAGCAGTGACCTAGACAATCAGCCCCAGCATTTT.

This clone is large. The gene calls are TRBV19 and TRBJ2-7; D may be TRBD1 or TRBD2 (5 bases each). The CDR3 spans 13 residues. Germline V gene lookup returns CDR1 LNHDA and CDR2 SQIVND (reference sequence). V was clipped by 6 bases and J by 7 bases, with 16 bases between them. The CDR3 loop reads CASSRDPRSEQYF. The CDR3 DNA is TGTGCCAGTAGCCGGGACCCAAGGTCAGAGCAGTACTTC.

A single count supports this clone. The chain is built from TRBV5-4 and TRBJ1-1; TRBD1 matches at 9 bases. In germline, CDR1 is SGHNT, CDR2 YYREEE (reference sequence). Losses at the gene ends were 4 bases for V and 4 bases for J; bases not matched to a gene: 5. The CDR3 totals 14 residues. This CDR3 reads CASSPPTGGTEAFF. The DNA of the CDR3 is TGTGCCAGCAGCCCCCCGACAGGGGGCACTGAAGCTTTCTTT.

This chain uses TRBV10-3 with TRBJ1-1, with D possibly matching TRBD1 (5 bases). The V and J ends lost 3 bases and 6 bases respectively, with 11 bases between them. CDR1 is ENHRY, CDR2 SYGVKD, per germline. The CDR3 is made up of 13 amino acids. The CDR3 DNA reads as TGTGCCATCAGTGAAGCAGGGATGGCTGAAGCTTTCTTT. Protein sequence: CAISEAGMAEAFF.

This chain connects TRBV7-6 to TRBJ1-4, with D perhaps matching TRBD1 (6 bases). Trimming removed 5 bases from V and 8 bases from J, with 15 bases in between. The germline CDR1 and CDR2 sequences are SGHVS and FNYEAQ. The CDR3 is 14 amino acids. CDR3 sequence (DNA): TGTGCCAGCAGCCACGGGACAAAAGGCGAAAAACTGTTTTTT. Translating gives CASSHGTKGEKLFF. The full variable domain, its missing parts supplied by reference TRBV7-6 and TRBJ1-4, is GAGVSQSPRYKVTKRGQDVALRCDPISGHVSLYWYRQALGQGPEFLTYFNYEAQQDKSGLPNDRFSAERPEGSISTLTIQRTEQRDSAMYRCASSHGTKGEKLFFGSGTQLSVL.

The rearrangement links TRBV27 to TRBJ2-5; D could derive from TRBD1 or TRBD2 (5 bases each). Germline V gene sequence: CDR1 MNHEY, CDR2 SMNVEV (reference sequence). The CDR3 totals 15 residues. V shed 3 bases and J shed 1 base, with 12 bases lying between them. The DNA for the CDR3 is TGTGCCAGCAGTTTTTTTAAGAGGGGCCAAGAGACCCAGTACTTC. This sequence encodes CASSFFKRGQETQYF.

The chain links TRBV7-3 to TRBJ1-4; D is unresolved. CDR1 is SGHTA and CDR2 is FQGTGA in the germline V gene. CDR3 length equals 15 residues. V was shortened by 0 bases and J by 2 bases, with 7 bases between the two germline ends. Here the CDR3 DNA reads TGTGCCAGCAGCTTAACCGGGAGTACTAATGAAAAACTGTTTTTT. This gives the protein CASSLTGSTNEKLFF.